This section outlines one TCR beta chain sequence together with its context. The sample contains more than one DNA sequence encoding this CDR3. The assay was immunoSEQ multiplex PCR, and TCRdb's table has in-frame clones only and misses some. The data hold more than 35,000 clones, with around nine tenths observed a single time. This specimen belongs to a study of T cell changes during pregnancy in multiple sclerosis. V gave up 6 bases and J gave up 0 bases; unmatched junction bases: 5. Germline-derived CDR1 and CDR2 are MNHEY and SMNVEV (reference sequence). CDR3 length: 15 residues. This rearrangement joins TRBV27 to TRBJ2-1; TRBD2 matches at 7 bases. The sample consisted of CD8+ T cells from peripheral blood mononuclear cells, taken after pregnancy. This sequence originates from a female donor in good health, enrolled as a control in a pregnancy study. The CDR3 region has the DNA TGTGCCAGCAGCCCGGGGGGATCCTCCTACAATGAGCAGTTCTTC. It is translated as CASSPGGSSYNEQFF.